Sequencing of this T cell receptor beta chain was carried out in a study of blood T cell repertoires in COVID-19 (TCRdb year 2020). Regarding the study in general: Samples from collaborators originated in the United States, Italy and Spain and spanned both the acute and convalescent phases of COVID-19. The material from the prospective study consisted of cDNA or gDNA derived from T cells, B-cell-depleted T cells, or PBMCs. Deeply sampled blood TCRbeta repertoires from subjects exposed to, actively infected with, or recovered from COVID-19 were included in the dataset. A freely available public database, intended as a resource for researchers studying the immune response to SARS-CoV-2, is where the repertoires were released. The samples were drawn from two sources: the first 160 participants of the ongoing ImmuneRACE study, and over 950 subjects contributed by 6 global collaborators. Sample metadata almost always included a de-identified subject ID, COVID-19 status, age in years and sex. HLA class I and class II types, where available, came from metadata supplied by the sample provider rather than from assay-based typing.

The immunoSEQ Assay, a bias-controlled multiplex PCR, was used to amplify TCRbeta CDR3 regions from genomic DNA. The study's processing was this. Nucleated cell counts per sample were estimated from amplification of reference gene primers within the assay. To quantify the absolute abundance of each unique TCRbeta CDR3 rearrangement, sequence reads were collapsed and filtered. For each sample, productive Simpson clonality was calculated as the square root of Simpson's diversity index over productive rearrangements. In TCRdb, the immuneACCESS table is reduced to in-frame sequences with V and J assigned. These tables do not hold every clone; where another copy was compared, an unresolved V gene accounts for under half, and the others remain unexplained. From that table come the V and J calls and clone size; the DNA was used to work out D and trimming. The sample includes around 130,000 clones, with approximately 85% observed a single time. The ten largest clones represent around 4.5% of the sample.

Collaborating institutions collected whole blood in K2EDTA tubes following their own protocols. Collaborator samples were shipped for TCRbeta analysis as frozen whole blood, isolated PBMCs, or DNA extracted from either sample type. The CDR3 spans 14 residues, from the cysteine through the phenylalanine. The DNA shown is the 42-base CDR3, in frame from base 1. From the germline V gene, CDR1 is SNHLY and CDR2 is FYNNEI. At the junction V is shortened by 5 bases and J by 3 bases; bases outside the gene matches: 2. Worth noting for this clone: There is no known antigen for this receptor. The input lacks base qualities; no much larger clone sits a single base away.

Summary of the overall study and its limitations: The amount of clinical and demographic metadata varied by source and participant and was provided uncurated.

The receptor chain draws on TRBV2 and TRBJ2-1, with TRBD2 matching 9 junction bases. The clonotype comes from a human donor in a cohort sampled during active COVID-19. Sequencing was done on a sample of peripheral blood. This receptor has the CDR3 CASSLAGFYNEQFF. In nucleotides, the sequence is TGTGCCAGCAGTCTAGCGGGATTCTACAATGAGCAGTTCTTC.